The T cell receptor beta chain under discussion was sequenced for a study of blood T cell repertoires in COVID-19. Study background: Specimens from acute and convalescent COVID-19 originated in the United States, Italy and Spain. PBMCs, B-cell-depleted T cells, or T cells provided the cDNA or gDNA that made up the material.

In the original analysis: Scientists estimated how many nucleated cells there were by amplifying reference gene primers. The repertoire was sequenced with immunoSEQ multiplex PCR; TCRdb's copy has only in-frame clones and lacks some. From that table come the V and J calls and clone size; the DNA was used to work out D and trimming. This table holds tens of thousands of clones, 91% found once. The CDR3 length is 14 residues. Trimming at V came to 4 bases and at J to 4 bases, leaving 3 bases not matched to a gene. Germline V CDR1 and CDR2: SQVTM, ANQGSEA. Sequenced: peripheral blood. This sequence joins TRBV29-1 and TRBJ2-2; 10 positions match TRBD1. The TCR comes from a woman between 50 and 59 years old in a cohort sampled during active COVID-19. This chain's CDR3 is CSVARDRGTGELFF. The CDR3 DNA reads as TGCAGCGTTGCCCGGGACAGGGGCACCGGGGAGCTGTTTTTT.